The following is a TCR beta chain sequence with its context. The antigen is unknown. This sample stems from a study of shared clonotypes between healthy human individuals. The CDR3 spans 16 residues. Per the germline V gene, CDR1 is SGHAT and CDR2 is FQNNGV. With 5 bases clipped from V and 3 bases from J, the junction kept 11 bases outside the gene matches. Study outcomes and limitations: Among donors, clonotype sharing was expected to be affected by sequencing depth.

This table comes from immunoSEQ multiplex PCR, and its TCRdb copy is limited to in-frame clones, with some not included. This table has 2,500,000 or so clones, around nine tenths appearing once. V gene TRBV11-2 combines with J gene TRBJ2-7, with 9 bases identical to TRBD2. The sample comprised naive CD4+ T cells sorted from blood. Subset of the sample: CD45RA+ positively selected. This sequence originates from a man younger than 30 in good health. In DNA, the CDR3 is TGTGCCAGCAGCACGATAGCGGGGGAGCGTGTCTACGAGCAGTACTTC. The encoded protein is CASSTIAGERVYEQYF.